This T cell receptor beta chain was captured in a study of blood T cell repertoires in COVID-19 (dated by TCRdb to about 2020). About the study as a whole: Collaborator samples came from the United States, Italy and Spain and covered acute and convalescent phases of COVID-19. The samples were drawn from two sources: the first 160 participants of the ongoing ImmuneRACE study, and fewer than 1,500 subjects contributed by 6 global collaborators. The material from the prospective study consisted of cDNA or gDNA derived from T cells, B-cell-depleted T cells, or PBMCs. A freely available public database, intended as a resource for researchers studying the immune response to SARS-CoV-2, is where the repertoires were released. Subjects who had been exposed to COVID-19, were actively infected with it, or had recovered from it provided the deeply sampled blood TCRbeta repertoires that made up the dataset. Nearly every sample came with metadata listing a de-identified subject ID, COVID-19 status, age in years and sex. Where HLA class I and class II types were available, the types were taken from metadata supplied by the sample provider, not from assay-based typing. What the research found in general, with its limitations: The amount of clinical and demographic metadata varied by source and participant and was provided uncurated.

This clone has just one count. The antigen it binds to is not known. The record has no base qualities; no much larger clone is one base away. Each collaborating institution followed its own protocols to collect whole blood in K2EDTA tubes. Collaborator samples were shipped for TCRbeta analysis as frozen whole blood, isolated PBMCs, or DNA extracted from either sample type. The immunoSEQ Assay, a bias-controlled multiplex PCR, was used to amplify TCRbeta CDR3 regions from genomic DNA. In the source study's methods: The number of nucleated cells in each sample was estimated from the amplification of reference gene primers within the assay. Sequence reads were collapsed and filtered to measure the absolute abundance of every unique TCRbeta CDR3 rearrangement. For each sample, productive Simpson clonality was calculated as the square root of Simpson's diversity index across productive rearrangements. The clones in this table, taken by TCRdb from immuneACCESS, are in-frame only. Not every clone is retained; where verified, under half of the shortfall comes from an unresolved V gene, and the cause of the rest is unknown. V, J and clone size reflect that table, while D and trimming were determined from the DNA. Counted in this sample were tens of thousands of clones; around four fifths of them appeared once. Under 7% of the sample is taken by the ten largest.

Deletion took 1 base off V and 9 bases off J, with a span of 7 bases between the germline ends. The germline V gene (reference sequence) supplies CDR1 LNHNV and CDR2 YYDKDF. The CDR3 starts with the cysteine, ends with the phenylalanine, and has 13 residues. Only the CDR3 DNA stays, 39 bases, in frame from base 1. The sample taken for sequencing was peripheral blood. The rearranged segments are TRBV15 and TRBJ1-6, with no reliable assignment of the D segment. The origin of this receptor is a man aged 50-59 years with active COVID-19. The CDR3 reads as follows: CATSRVVSSPLHF. The bases read TGTGCCACCAGCAGAGTTGTCAGTTCACCCCTCCACTTT.